A single sample gave rise to the 13 T cell receptor beta chains below, sequenced in a study of vaccination and CD4 T cells after COVID-19 (dated by TCRdb to between 2020 and 2023). The library came from PCR. Sequencing instrument: Illumina iSeq 100. At the Johns Hopkins FTIC core, DNA from the cultured CD4+ T cells underwent TCR sequencing with the Oncomine TCR Beta short-read assay. In-frame beta chains were kept once TCRdb had trimmed the public reads at Q25 with fastp and called clones with MiXCR. Every distinct CDR3 protein forms one entry, paired with its most common genes and DNA. The sample yields approximately 25,000 distinct CDR3 sequences; roughly 60% were counted once. The ten largest clones take up under 9% of the sample. Reading the label with the study, this specimen's treatment or condition is: approximately 9-day PBMC culture with coronavirus spike peptide pools or control peptides (ViraFEST assay).

Their cognate antigens are unknown. The sequencing sample was made of CD4+ T cells from blood, cultured in vitro. The origin of the receptors is a human donor who had recovered from COVID-19.

The chain has TRBV7-9 and TRBJ1-2; D gene ambiguous. Per the germline V gene, CDR1 is SEHNR and CDR2 is FQNEAQ (reference sequence). The length of the CDR3 is 14 residues. Trimming took off 1 base at V and 8 bases at J, with 14 bases between the two ends. CDR3: CASSLVGVVSGYTF. The CDR3 bases are TGTGCCAGCAGCTTAGTCGGGGTGGTGTCGGGCTACACCTTC.

This sequence joins TRBV6-4 and TRBJ2-1, with D unclear. Germline assignment: CDR1 MRHNA and CDR2 SNTAGT. The CDR3 length is 16 residues. Trimming removed 5 bases at V and 0 bases at J, with 14 bases between. The CDR3 is CASSNSPTASYNEQFF. The CDR3 coding sequence is TGTGCCAGCAGTAATTCGCCCACGGCCTCCTACAATGAGCAGTTCTTC.

The chain carries TRBV28 and TRBJ2-3; D is possibly TRBD1 or TRBD2 (5 bases each). V was cut by 10 bases and J by 0 bases, with 14 bases left in between. CDR3 size: 14 residues. The germline gives CDR1 MDHEN, CDR2 SYDVKM. In DNA form, the CDR3 reads TGTGCCACCTCCCGGGGCCTTAGCACAGATACGCAGTATTTT. Protein product: CATSRGLSTDTQYF.

The chain couples TRBV29-1 to TRBJ1-3; D gene ambiguous. Germline-derived CDR1 and CDR2 are SQVTM and ANQGSEA. The CDR3 has 13 residues. V gave up 6 bases and J gave up 0 bases, with 9 bases separating them. The CDR3 reads CSVAHGSGNTIYF. The CDR3 region has the DNA TGCAGCGTAGCTCACGGCTCTGGAAACACCATATATTTT.

A note on this clonotype: The junction departs from the called germline gene at one end, perhaps through a read error. The chain employs TRBV7-2 and TRBJ2-1; the D gene is possibly TRBD1 (6 bases). Germline V gene data show CDR1 as SGHTA and CDR2 as FQGNSA. The CDR3 runs 16 residues. CDR3 residues: CASRSGHRSSYNKQFF. The CDR3 bases are TGTGCCAGCAGGTCGGGACATAGGAGCTCCTACAATAAGCAGTTCTTC. The full variable domain, completed using reference TRBV7-2 and TRBJ2-1, is GAGVSQSPSNKVTEKGKDVELRCDPISGHTALYWYRQSLGQGLEFLIYFQGNSAPDKSGLPSDRFSAERTGGSVSTLTIQRTQQEDSAVYLCASRSGHRSSYNKQFFGPGTRLTVL.

The CDR3: CATSDPGQGTYGYTF. The CDR3 nucleotides read TGTGCCACCAGTGATCCGGGACAGGGAACCTATGGCTACACCTTC. The chain carries TRBV24-1 and TRBJ1-2; TRBD1 matches 9 bases. The junction had 5 bases not matched to a gene; V was cut back by 3 bases and J by 4 bases. The CDR3 extends over 15 amino acids. Germline assignment: CDR1 KGHDR and CDR2 SFDVKD.

The chain links TRBV4-3 to TRBJ2-3; D is uncertain. The germline gives CDR1 LGHNA, CDR2 YSLEER. This CDR3 spans 16 amino acids. The V and J ends lost 3 bases and 1 base respectively, with 14 bases between them. The CDR3 sequence is CASSHSSGAGTDTQYF. The CDR3 nucleotides read TGCGCCAGCAGCCATAGTTCGGGTGCTGGCACAGATACGCAGTATTTT.

This clonotype was seen a handful of times. The chain has TRBV20-1 and TRBJ1-1; the D is unclear. CDR1 is DFQATT, CDR2 SNEGSKA, per germline (reference sequence). V lost 6 bases and J lost 3, with 14 bases in between. CDR3 length: 13 residues. The CDR3 is CSASIGRDTEAFF. CDR3 DNA sequence: TGCAGTGCCAGTATCGGAAGAGACACTGAAGCTTTCTTT.

The chain couples TRBV20-1 to TRBJ1-2; D not certain. Germline V gene data show CDR1 as DFQATT and CDR2 as SNEGSKA (reference sequence). The V end was cut by 2 bases, the J end by 0 bases, with 13 bases between. The CDR3 runs to 15 residues. The CDR3 is CSARSERNPNYGYTF. The CDR3 region has the DNA TGCAGTGCTAGAAGTGAGAGGAATCCTAACTATGGCTACACCTTC.

The chain recombines TRBV6-1 with TRBJ1-1; 7 bases are a match to TRBD1. Trimming removed 6 bases from V and 6 bases from J; junction bases left unmatched: 10. This CDR3 comprises 14 residues. In germline, CDR1 is MNHNS, CDR2 SASEGT. CDR3 sequence (DNA): TGTGCCAGCAGGGGAGACAGGGCGTCGGCTGAAGCTTTCTTT. Its translation is CASRGDRASAEAFF.

V usage is TRBV10-3 and J usage is TRBJ2-3; D tentatively fits TRBD1 or TRBD2 (5 bases each). The germline V gene encodes CDR1 ENHRY and CDR2 SYGVKD. The CDR3 has 13 amino acids. V was pared by 6 bases and J by 1 base, with 8 bases between. The CDR3 loop is CAISGAGTDTQYF. The CDR3 DNA sequence: TGTGCCATCAGCGGGGCAGGCACAGATACGCAGTATTTT.

CDR3 coding DNA: TGCAGTGCTAGAGATCTTACCCGGGGAGCAGAGAATCAGCCCCAGCATTTT. Its protein product is CSARDLTRGAENQPQHF. V and J are TRBV20-1 and TRBJ1-5; unclear D gene. The CDR3 has 17 amino acids. V was pared by 0 bases and J by 4 bases, with 19 bases between. CDR1 is DFQATT, CDR2 SNEGSKA, per germline (reference sequence).

The chain's CDR3 is CASSARSTGLEGEAFF. As DNA, the CDR3 is TGTGCCAGCTCAGCGCGATCGACAGGTCTCGAGGGGGAAGCTTTCTTT. The rearrangement links TRBV18 to TRBJ1-1, with D tentatively TRBD1 (6 bases). The CDR3 sequence is 16 residues long. Germline assignment: CDR1 KGHSH and CDR2 LQKENI. V lost 5 bases and J 8 bases, leaving 24 bases between the germline ends.